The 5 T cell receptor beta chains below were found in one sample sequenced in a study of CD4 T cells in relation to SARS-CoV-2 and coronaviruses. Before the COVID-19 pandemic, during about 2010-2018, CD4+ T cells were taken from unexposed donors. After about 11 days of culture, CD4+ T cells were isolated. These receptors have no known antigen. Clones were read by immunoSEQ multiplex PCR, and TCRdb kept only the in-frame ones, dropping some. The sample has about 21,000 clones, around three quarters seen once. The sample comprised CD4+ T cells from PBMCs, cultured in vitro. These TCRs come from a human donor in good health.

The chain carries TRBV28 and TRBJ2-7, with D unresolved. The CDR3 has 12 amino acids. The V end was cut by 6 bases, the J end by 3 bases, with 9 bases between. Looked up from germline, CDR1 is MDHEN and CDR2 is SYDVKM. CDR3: CASSPGHYEQYF. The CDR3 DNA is TGTGCCAGCAGCCCGGGCCACTACGAGCAGTACTTC.

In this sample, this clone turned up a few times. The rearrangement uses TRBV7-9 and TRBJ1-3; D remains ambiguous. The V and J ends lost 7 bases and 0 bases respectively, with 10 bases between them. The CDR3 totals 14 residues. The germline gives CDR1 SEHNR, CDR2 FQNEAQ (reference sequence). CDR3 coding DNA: TGTGCCAGCACCCCCGTGGTCTCTGGAAACACCATATATTTT. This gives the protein CASTPVVSGNTIYF.

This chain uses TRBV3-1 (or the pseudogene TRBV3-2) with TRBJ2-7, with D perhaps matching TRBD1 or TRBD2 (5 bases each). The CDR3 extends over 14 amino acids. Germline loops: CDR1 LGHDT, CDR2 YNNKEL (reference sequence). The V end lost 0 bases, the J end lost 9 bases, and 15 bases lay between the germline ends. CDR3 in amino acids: CASSQDWGTLSQYF. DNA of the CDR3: TGTGCCAGCAGCCAAGATTGGGGGACCCTCTCGCAGTACTTC.

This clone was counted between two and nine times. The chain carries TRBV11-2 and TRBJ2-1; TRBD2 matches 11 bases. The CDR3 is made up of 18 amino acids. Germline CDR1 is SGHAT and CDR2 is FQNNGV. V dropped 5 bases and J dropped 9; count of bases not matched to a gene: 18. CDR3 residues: CASSPLGLAALVGGEQFF. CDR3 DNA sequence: TGTGCCAGCAGCCCCCTGGGACTAGCGGCTCTGGTAGGCGGTGAGCAGTTCTTC.

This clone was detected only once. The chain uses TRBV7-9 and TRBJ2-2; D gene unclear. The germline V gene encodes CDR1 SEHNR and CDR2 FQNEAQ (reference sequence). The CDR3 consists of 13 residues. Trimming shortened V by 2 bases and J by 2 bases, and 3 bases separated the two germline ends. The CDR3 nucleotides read TGTGCCAGCAGCTTATTTAACACCGGGGAGCTGTTTTTT. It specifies CASSLFNTGELFF.